This record covers a single TCR beta chain. Its antigen remains unidentified. Qualities for individual bases were not recorded, and no much larger clone is one base off. The CDR3 numbers 13 residues from cysteine through phenylalanine. The DNA shown is the 39-base CDR3, in frame from base 1. From the germline V gene (reference sequence), CDR1 is DFQATT and CDR2 is SNEGSKA. V is reduced by 7 bases and J by 0 bases, leaving a spacing of 12 bases between them. These data originate in a study of T-cell reconstitution after alpha-beta-depleted transplantation in children (dated by TCRdb to about 2016). About the investigation overall: The study quantitatively tracked T-cell immune reconstitution after TCRalphabeta/CD19-depleted allogeneic hematopoietic cell transplantation in children using TCR repertoire profiling. Summary of the overall study and its limitations: About two months after transplant, the apparently early recovery of alphabetaT-cell counts reportedly depended on just several hundred clones that had expanded rapidly and came from non-depleted graft cells. In some patients, the high TCRbeta diversity seen at day 60 was put down to recipient T cells and intrathymic progenitors that had survived conditioning. Hyperexpanded clone frequencies declined over subsequent months; after one year, T-cell counts and TCRbeta diversity were mostly attributed to newly produced T cells.

Library construction relied on PCR. Sequencing relied on an Illumina HiSeq 2500. TCR library preparation used molecular barcoding, with unique molecular identifiers applied to normalize quantification of the TCRbeta repertoire. The raw public reads went through TCRdb reprocessing: fastp at Q25, MiXCR clone calling, in-frame beta chains kept. Identical CDR3 proteins give one entry, which carries the most common genes and DNA. This sample holds just over 950,000 distinct CDR3 sequences; roughly 29% were observed only once. The biggest ten clones account for about 28% of the sample. The sample's treatment or condition label, in plain terms: allogeneic hematopoietic cell transplantation with graft depleted of TCRalphabeta T cells and CD19 B cells. The children who served as transplant recipients had been given grafts of TCRalphabeta/CD19-depleted allogeneic hematopoietic cells.

The specimen was PBMCs, mostly from graft donor cells, collected 360 days after TCRalphabeta/CD19-depleted stem cell transplant. This TCR was recovered from a boy less than two years old who had a stem cell transplant for SCID, so the T cells may come from the graft donor. The rearranged segments are TRBV20-1 and TRBJ1-1; TRBD1 is a weak D gene call, 6 bases matching. The DNA is as follows: TGCAGTGGGGGGCAGACAATGAACACTGAAGCTTTCTTT. Its protein is CSGGQTMNTEAFF.